One sample yielded the 20 T cell receptor beta chains listed below, sequenced in a study of post-analysis software for immune sequencing data. These receptors' antigens are unknown. Findings of the study overall: Compared with controls, patients had more of about 5 TRBV segments, including TRBV5-6, TRBV5-1 and TRBV20-1.

Prepared libraries of TCR beta cDNA carried unique molecular identifiers. TCRdb passed the PCR reads through MiXCR, listing each CDR3 protein once. In the table there are 450,000 to 650,000 distinct CDR3 sequences, about 40% of which are singletons. The source material was blood. The receptors were gathered from a girl aged 5 to 17 with multiple sclerosis.

The chain uses TRBV20-1 and TRBJ2-5; D uncertain. This CDR3 is built from 14 residues. V lost 3 bases and J 5 bases, leaving 16 bases between the germline ends. Germline V gene lookup returns CDR1 DFQATT and CDR2 SNEGSKA (reference sequence). The CDR3 sequence is CSARKFWALETQYF. The CDR3 coding sequence is TGCAGTGCTAGGAAGTTCTGGGCATTGGAGACCCAGTACTTC.

This clonotype was seen only a few times. This sequence joins TRBV20-1 and TRBJ2-7; TRBD2 is a possible D gene (6 bases). V shed 6 bases and J shed 3 bases, with 15 bases lying between them. The germline gives CDR1 DFQATT, CDR2 SNEGSKA (reference sequence). The CDR3 has 13 residues. CDR3 DNA: TGCAGTGCCCGAGAATCTAGCGTCTACGAGCAGTACTTC. Its translation is CSARESSVYEQYF.

There are many counts of this clonotype. The chain recombines TRBV5-1 with TRBJ2-5; no reliable D call. The CDR3 contains 13 residues. Germline CDR1 SGHRS, CDR2 YFSETQ. V gave up 0 bases and J gave up 2 bases, with 5 bases separating them. This CDR3 is CASSLVPQETQYF. The CDR3 region has the DNA TGCGCCAGCAGCTTGGTCCCGCAAGAGACCCAGTACTTC.

The J gene is TRBJ2-5, the V gene TRBV13; the D is unclear. The J call is uncertain, as TRBJ2-7 better fits the DNA end. This CDR3 spans 14 amino acids. Germline CDR1 reads PRHDT; CDR2 reads FYEKMQ (reference sequence). CDR3 DNA sequence: TGTGCCAGCAGCTTAGGAACGTCCCACAGCGAGCAGTACTTC. This sequence encodes CASSLGTSHSEQYF.

This clonotype was observed a handful of times. The chain carries TRBV7-9 and TRBJ2-3, with TRBD1 matching 12 bases. Germline lookup yields CDR1 SEHNR and CDR2 FQNEAQ (reference sequence). This CDR3 contains 15 residues. V trimming: 4 bases; J trimming: 5 bases; junction bases outside the gene matches: 4. CDR3: CASSSRDRGRDTQYF. CDR3 nucleotides: TGTGCCAGCAGCTCCCGGGACAGGGGGCGAGATACGCAGTATTTT.

This chain joins TRBV7-2 and TRBJ2-1, with 11 bases fitting TRBD2. V shed 3 bases, J shed 9 bases, and the junction held 10 bases outside the gene matches. CDR1 is SGHTA and CDR2 is FQGNSA in the germline V gene. The CDR3 consists of 16 residues. The CDR3 here is CASSLGIAGGPSEQFF. The DNA for the CDR3 is TGTGCCAGCAGCTTGGGAATAGCGGGAGGGCCAAGTGAGCAGTTCTTC.

The chain recombines TRBV28 with TRBJ2-5; D might be TRBD2 (5 bases). CDR1 and CDR2 (germline): MDHEN, SYDVKM. Trimming took 3 bases from V and 11 from J, leaving 16 bases between them. CDR3 size: 13 residues. In DNA, the CDR3 is TGTGCCAGCAGTTTCAGAGGGTTAGGTGGGCAGTACTTC. It codes for CASSFRGLGGQYF.

V and J are TRBV6-5 and TRBJ2-5, with 7 bases aligning to TRBD1. V lost 11 bases and J lost 4; bases outside the gene matches: 16. The CDR3 has 15 residues. Germline CDR1 is MNHEY and CDR2 is SVGAGI. Written as DNA, the CDR3 is TGTGCCGCCTCCGCGACAGGGACATCTCGAGAGACCCAGTACTTC. It translates to CAASATGTSRETQYF.

In its sample, this clonotype was seen a few times. The J gene is TRBJ1-1, the V gene TRBV5-5, with 7 bases aligning to TRBD1. The V gene end was trimmed by 4 bases and the J gene end by 3 bases; junction bases not matched to a gene: 12. Germline V gives CDR1 SGHKS, CDR2 YYEKEE (reference sequence). CDR3 length equals 16 residues. In DNA form, the CDR3 reads TGTGCCAGCAGCCCGGCATACAGGGGCCAATACACTGAAGCTTTCTTT. Its translation: CASSPAYRGQYTEAFF.

The chain joins TRBV5-1 to TRBJ2-3; maybe TRBD1 (6 bases). V lost 2 bases, J lost 7 bases, and 14 bases lay in between. The CDR3 is 14 residues long. Germline V lookup: CDR1 SGHRS, CDR2 YFSETQ. CDR3 protein: CASSLTGWANTQYF. In nucleotides, the CDR3 is TGCGCCAGCAGCTTAACAGGGTGGGCGAATACGCAGTATTTT.

A few counts support this clonotype. V gene TRBV28 combines with J gene TRBJ1-5; D is undetermined. The germline CDR1 and CDR2 sequences are MDHEN and SYDVKM. V gave up 4 bases and J gave up 9 bases, with 7 bases separating them. This CDR3 has 11 residues. CDR3 in amino acids: CASSWSGPQHF. CDR3 in DNA: TGTGCCAGCAGTTGGAGTGGGCCCCAGCATTTT.

This clonotype was counted only a few times. The genes are TRBV12-3 or TRBV12-4 and TRBJ1-5, with D perhaps matching TRBD1 (5 bases). The CDR3 spans 15 residues. V was cut by 6 bases and J by 0 bases, with 12 bases left in between. In DNA form, the CDR3 reads TGTGCCAGCAGCGGGACCGTTAATAGCAATCAGCCCCAGCATTTT. It encodes CASSGTVNSNQPQHF.

This clonotype was seen more than once but under ten times. The chain links TRBV29-1 to TRBJ2-3, with 12 bases that match TRBD2. The CDR3 is made up of 15 amino acids. Germline loops: CDR1 SQVTM, CDR2 ANQGSEA. V trimming: 1 base; J trimming: 3 bases; junction bases outside the gene matches: 2. This CDR3 reads CSVEGGLAGTDTQYF. The CDR3 region has the DNA TGCAGCGTTGAAGGAGGACTAGCGGGGACAGATACGCAGTATTTT.

The chain is built from TRBV28 and TRBJ2-1, with TRBD1 as a possible D gene (6 bases). Germline assignment: CDR1 MDHEN and CDR2 SYDVKM. Trimming left V 7 bases short and J 7 bases short, with 20 bases between. The CDR3 length is 15 residues. CDR3 amino acids: CASIQGTGIGNEQFF. Here the CDR3 DNA reads TGTGCCAGCATCCAGGGGACGGGCATAGGGAATGAGCAGTTCTTC.

The chain is built from TRBV28 and TRBJ2-2; tentatively, D is TRBD1 or TRBD2 (5 bases each). Per germline, CDR1 MDHEN and CDR2 SYDVKM. The CDR3 is 14 residues long. V lost 9 bases and J lost 3, with 14 bases in between. CDR3 sequence: CASWARGDTGELFF. CDR3 DNA: TGTGCCAGTTGGGCCCGGGGCGACACCGGGGAGCTGTTTTTT.

The J gene is TRBJ2-1, the V gene TRBV21-1; the table assigns TRBD1, which was not confirmed against the DNA. TRBV21-1 is recorded as a pseudogene. The CDR3 is 19 residues long. Here the CDR3 DNA reads TGTGCCAGCAGCAAAAAATCGGGGCGGGACAGGGACTCCTACAATGAGCAGTTCTTC. As protein: CASSKKSGRDRDSYNEQFF.

The gene calls are TRBV6-5 and TRBJ2-5; possibly TRBD2 for D (5 bases). This CDR3 is 14 amino acids long. Trimming took 2 bases from V and 5 from J, leaving 12 bases between them. Germline V gene lookup returns CDR1 MNHEY and CDR2 SVGAGI. The DNA of the CDR3 is TGTGCCAGCAGTTACGGCACAACGGGGGAGACCCAGTACTTC. Translation gives CASSYGTTGETQYF.

The chain recombines TRBV7-2 with TRBJ2-5; D is undetermined. V lost 5 bases and J 3 bases, leaving 7 bases between the germline ends. This CDR3 comprises 12 residues. CDR1 is SGHTA and CDR2 is FQGNSA in the germline V gene. This chain's CDR3 is CASSPSEETQYF. The DNA of the CDR3 is TGTGCCAGCAGCCCGTCGGAAGAGACCCAGTACTTC. The variable domain in full, with the rest retrieved from reference TRBV7-2 and TRBJ2-5, is GAGVSQSPSNKVTEKGKDVELRCDPISGHTALYWYRQSLGQGLEFLIYFQGNSAPDKSGLPSDRFSAERTGGSVSTLTIQRTQQEDSAVYLCASSPSEETQYFGPGTRLLVL.

V and J are TRBV28 and TRBJ2-7, with 10 bases aligning to TRBD1. Germline CDR1 is MDHEN and CDR2 is SYDVKM. Trimming cost V 6 bases and J 2 bases; bases outside gene matches: 4. The CDR3 runs 14 residues. Here the CDR3 DNA reads TGTGCCAGCAGGTCCGGGACAGGGGCCTACGAGCAGTACTTC. Encoded protein: CASRSGTGAYEQYF.

This clonotype was found a few times. V gene TRBV12-3 or TRBV12-4 combines with J gene TRBJ2-4; the match to TRBD1 covers 7 bases. V shed 6 bases, J shed 5 bases, and the junction held 4 bases outside the gene matches. CDR3 length equals 13 residues. The CDR3 protein is CASRQGPQNIQYF. CDR3 in DNA: TGTGCCAGCAGACAGGGGCCCCAAAACATTCAGTACTTC.